What follows describes a single T cell receptor (beta chain). This clonotype was detected a few times. Its specific antigen is unknown. Within one base of it there is no much larger clone, and no base qualities were kept. The patients picked for sequencing were ones in whom flow cytometry had shown an expansion of CD8+CD57+ cells. Severe acquired aplastic anemia was diagnosed in all patients according to International Study of Aplastic Anemia and Agranulocytosis and Camitta criteria. No therapy had been received by the patients at the time of blood sampling. TCR repertoires of sorted CD4+ and CD8+ blood T cells from severe aplastic anemia patients and healthy subjects were deep-sequenced in the study. Patients were enrolled in the USA under clinicaltrials.gov protocols 00001620, 01623167, 00001397, 00071045, 00081523 and 00961064. Ficoll-Paque density gradient centrifugation was used to isolate peripheral blood mononuclear cells. Before DNA extraction, CD4+ and CD8+ T cells were sorted with FACS or magnetic beads.

The germline ends are 10 bases apart after V is trimmed by 4 bases and J by 4 bases. The CDR3 covers 14 residues, taking in both the cysteine and the phenylalanine. The read is trimmed to its CDR3 DNA, 42 bases read in frame from base 1. CDR1 KGHDR and CDR2 SFDVKD are derived from the germline V gene. Profiling of TCR beta VDJ combinations and CDR3 sequences used genomic DNA as the template. TCR repertoire sequencing was run on an Illumina HiSeq 2000. Per the authors' processing: Repertoires were assessed using TRBV/TRBJ rearrangement plots, CDR3 size and DJ length profiles, and Simpson's diversity index. The immunodominant clone was defined as the most abundant DNA sequence in deep sequencing data. CDR3 amino acid sequences were checked for sharing between subjects and were compared against published repertoires and the VDJdb database. TCRdb cleaned the public reads at Q25 with fastp, built clones with MiXCR and kept in-frame beta chains. Entries are consolidated by CDR3 protein sequence, retaining the most common genes and DNA. The authors' filters were not applied to this entry. The sample data list about half a million distinct CDR3 sequences, and more than 25% of these were observed just once. The ten most abundant clones make up nearly 0.85% of the sample.

This record belongs to a study of CD8+CD57+ T cells in acquired aplastic anemia (dated by TCRdb to the late 2010s). Context from the whole study: On average, sorted CD4+ and CD8+ cells yielded around 3.5 ug of extracted DNA, with a range of about 0.18 to 30 ug. CD8+CD57+ expansion was defined as frequency above the mean frequency observed in healthy subjects.

Paper-wide results and their limitations: About 30 CD8+ CDR3 sequences were found in both patients and controls but appeared to be highly expressed in patients and within the immunodominant clones of the patients. Between patients and healthy controls, no significant difference in CD8+ Simpson's diversity was found (P=0.060).

Sequencing input: sorted CD4+, CD8+, or CD8+CD57+ T cells (not recorded which) from PBMCs. The receptor chain draws on TRBV24-1 and TRBJ1-5; TRBD1 could be the D gene, as 5 bases match. This receptor was identified in a human donor with aplastic anemia. Here the CDR3 is given as CATSEGGGNQPQHF. The base sequence is TGTGCCACCAGTGAGGGGGGGGGAAATCAGCCCCAGCATTTT.